This TCR beta chain derives from a study of OX40 agonist ivuxolimab in advanced cancers. The study, taken as a whole, reports: Low normalized clonal expansion also occurred in some nonresponding patients.

Germline-derived CDR1 and CDR2 are SGHDT and YYEEEE. There are 14 residues in the CDR3. The V gene end was trimmed by 2 bases and the J gene end by 0 bases; junction bases not matched to a gene: 1. The method was immunoSEQ multiplex PCR; TCRdb's version includes in-frame clones alone and lacks a portion of them. The sample has about 64,000 clones; roughly 84% are singletons. About this clone itself: What it binds is unknown.

V and J are TRBV5-6 and TRBJ1-2, with 7 bases identical to TRBD1. Here the sequenced sample was CD4+ or CD8+ T cells sorted from blood, taken in a trial of the OX40 agonist ivuxolimab. This TCR was recovered from an adult with an advanced solid tumor such as melanoma, head and neck, liver or kidney cancer. The CDR3 region is CASSLQGSNYGYTF. The DNA of the CDR3 is TGTGCCAGCAGCTTACAGGGGTCTAACTATGGCTACACCTTC.